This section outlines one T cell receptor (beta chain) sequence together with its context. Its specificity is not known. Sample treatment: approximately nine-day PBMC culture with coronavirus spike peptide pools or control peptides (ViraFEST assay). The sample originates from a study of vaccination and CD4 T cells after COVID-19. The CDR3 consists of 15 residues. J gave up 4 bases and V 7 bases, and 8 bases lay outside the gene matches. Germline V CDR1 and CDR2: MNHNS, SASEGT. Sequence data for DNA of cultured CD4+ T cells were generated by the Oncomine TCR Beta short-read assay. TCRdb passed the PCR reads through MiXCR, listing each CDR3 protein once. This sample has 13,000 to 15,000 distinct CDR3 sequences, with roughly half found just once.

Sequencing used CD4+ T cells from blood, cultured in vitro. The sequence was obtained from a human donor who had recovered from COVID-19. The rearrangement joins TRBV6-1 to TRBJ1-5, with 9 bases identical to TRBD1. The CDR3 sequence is CASNRAGQGNQPQHF. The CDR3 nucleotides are TGTGCCAGCAACCGAGCGGGACAGGGTAATCAGCCCCAGCATTTT.